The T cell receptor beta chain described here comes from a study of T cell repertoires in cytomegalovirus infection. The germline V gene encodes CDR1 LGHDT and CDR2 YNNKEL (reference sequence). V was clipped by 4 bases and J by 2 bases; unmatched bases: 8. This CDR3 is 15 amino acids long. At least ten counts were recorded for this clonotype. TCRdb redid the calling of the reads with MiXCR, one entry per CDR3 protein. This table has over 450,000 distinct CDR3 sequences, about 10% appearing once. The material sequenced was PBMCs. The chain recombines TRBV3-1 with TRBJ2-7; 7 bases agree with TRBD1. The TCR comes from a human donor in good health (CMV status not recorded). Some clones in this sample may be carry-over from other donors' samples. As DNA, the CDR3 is TGTGCCAGCAGCCTAGCACAGGGGTGGACCTACGAGCAGTACTTC. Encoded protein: CASSLAQGWTYEQYF.